This T cell receptor (beta chain) was obtained from a study of blood T cell repertoires in COVID-19. At the level of the study: The United States, Italy and Spain provided the acute and convalescent COVID-19 samples. In each case, the material was cDNA or gDNA derived from T cells, B-cell-depleted T cells, or PBMCs.

Original methodology: Researchers report that nucleated cell counts were estimated from reference gene primer amplification. TCRdb's copy holds only in-frame clones and misses some; the assay was immunoSEQ multiplex PCR. V and J calls plus clone size are reproduced from that table; the DNA served to infer D and trimming. The sample includes approximately 200,000 clones, 85% to 90% of them seen just once. The V and J ends lost 7 bases and 9 bases, in that order; junction bases with no gene match: 13. The length of the CDR3 is 16 residues. Germline V CDR1 and CDR2: SNHLY, FYNNEI. Only one count was recorded for this clone.

The chain is built from TRBV2 and TRBJ2-1, with 12 bases matching TRBD2. The sequence came from a man between 45 and 60 years old with acute or convalescent COVID-19. Sequencing was performed on peripheral blood. CDR3 DNA sequence: TGTGCCAGCAACCCTAGCGGGGGGGCCGAACGGGGTGAGCAGTTCTTC. Its protein is CASNPSGGAERGEQFF.